Below are 10 T cell receptor beta chains sequenced from a single sample in a study of cytomegalovirus exposure and HLA in healthy donors. The PCR made use of 60 Vbeta and 13 Jbeta primers. Produced via immunoSEQ multiplex PCR; TCRdb's table is partial and in-frame only. Among 150,000 to 200,000 clones listed, 84% were seen once. The sample was PBMCs. Receptors were obtained from a man aged 50-60 years in good health and CMV-seropositive.

The chain has TRBV11-3 and TRBJ2-1, with 7 nucleotides matching TRBD2. CDR3 length equals 15 residues. Germline CDR1 reads SGHNT; CDR2 reads YENEEA. Losses at the gene ends were 6 bases for V and 2 bases for J; bases not matched to a gene: 7. CDR3 in DNA: TGTGCCAGCAGACCTGGACTAGGTCCCTACAATGAGCAGTTCTTC. Its translation: CASRPGLGPYNEQFF.

CDR3 amino acids: CAIHSETQYF. DNA of the CDR3: TGTGCCATCCACTCAGAGACCCAGTACTTC. This chain joins TRBV7-9 and TRBJ2-5; D unclear. Germline V gene sequence: CDR1 SEHNR, CDR2 FQNEAQ (reference sequence). The ends were cut back, 10 bases at V and 4 bases at J, with 7 bases in the middle. This CDR3 spans 10 amino acids.

The chain combines TRBV29-1 with TRBJ2-1; D is perhaps TRBD1 (6 bases). V lost 6 bases to trimming and J lost 2 bases, with 14 bases between them. Germline V gives CDR1 SQVTM, CDR2 ANQGSEA. CDR3 length equals 14 residues. As DNA, the CDR3 is TGCAGCGTACCACAGGGAAGGGCCTACAATGAGCAGTTCTTC. The encoded protein is CSVPQGRAYNEQFF.

The chain combines TRBV6-6 with TRBJ1-5, with 7 bases matching TRBD1. CDR1 is MNHNY and CDR2 is SVGAGI in the germline V gene (reference sequence). This CDR3 is built from 14 residues. V shed 6 bases, J shed 6 bases, and the junction held 8 bases outside the gene matches. The CDR3 loop is CASSRQGGSQPQHF. Here the CDR3 DNA reads TGTGCCAGCAGCAGACAGGGTGGTAGTCAGCCCCAGCATTTT.

J is TRBJ1-3 and V is TRBV7-8; 7 nucleotides align to TRBD1. This CDR3 region has 16 residues. Losses at the gene ends were 5 bases for V and 1 base for J; bases not matched to a gene: 8. CDR1 SGHVS and CDR2 FQNEAQ come from the germline V gene. Here the CDR3 reads CASSPTGASSGNTIYF. As DNA, the CDR3 is TGTGCCAGCAGCCCAACAGGGGCGTCATCTGGAAACACCATATATTTT.

CDR3 DNA: TGTGCCAGCAGCTTGGGTGGGCAGGGGGCGGAGAATGAGCAGTTCTTC. It codes for CASSLGGQGAENEQFF. The chain combines TRBV5-4 with TRBJ2-1; 8 bases are shared with TRBD1. V shed 0 bases, J shed 7 bases, and the junction held 9 bases outside the gene matches. The CDR3 runs 16 residues. The germline V gene has CDR1 SGHNT and CDR2 YYREEE (reference sequence).

The chain uses TRBV2 and TRBJ1-1; D unresolved. There are 16 residues in the CDR3. Trimming took off 4 bases at V and 0 bases at J, with 15 bases between the two ends. In germline, CDR1 is SNHLY, CDR2 FYNNEI. DNA for the CDR3: TGTGCCAGCAGTGGAGTAGGAGGGCCCATGAACACTGAAGCTTTCTTT. Translating gives CASSGVGGPMNTEAFF. Complete variable domain (other parts from reference TRBV2 and TRBJ1-1): EPEVTQTPSHQVTQMGQEVILRCVPISNHLYFYWYRQILGQKVEFLVSFYNNEISEKSEIFDDQFSVERPDGSNFTLKIRSTKLEDSAMYFCASSGVGGPMNTEAFFGQGTRLTVV.

V and J are TRBV6-6 and TRBJ2-1, with D possibly matching TRBD2 (6 bases). CDR3 length: 15 residues. V was trimmed by 7 bases and J by 5 bases, leaving 18 bases between them. Germline CDR1 MNHNY, CDR2 SVGAGI (reference sequence). The CDR3: CASTRRGESHNEQFF. In nucleotides, the CDR3 is TGTGCCAGCACCAGACGCGGGGAATCCCACAATGAGCAGTTCTTC.

The rearrangement joins TRBV27 to TRBJ1-6; D is perhaps TRBD1 (5 bases). Trimming removed 8 bases from V and 0 bases from J, with 11 bases in between. Germline V lookup: CDR1 MNHEY, CDR2 SMNVEV (reference sequence). The CDR3 is 15 amino acids. The CDR3 DNA follows: TGTGCCAGCGCTTGGCAGGGCTCCTATAATTCACCCCTCCACTTT. Encoded protein: CASAWQGSYNSPLHF.

The V gene is TRBV5-6, the J gene TRBJ1-1; D perhaps matches TRBD1 (6 bases). The germline V gene encodes CDR1 SGHDT and CDR2 YYEEEE. The V end was cut by 0 bases, the J end by 6 bases, with 15 bases between. The CDR3 totals 15 residues. The chain's CDR3 is CASSLEGRGYPEAFF. The CDR3 DNA is TGTGCCAGCAGCTTGGAGGGGAGGGGGTACCCTGAAGCTTTCTTT.